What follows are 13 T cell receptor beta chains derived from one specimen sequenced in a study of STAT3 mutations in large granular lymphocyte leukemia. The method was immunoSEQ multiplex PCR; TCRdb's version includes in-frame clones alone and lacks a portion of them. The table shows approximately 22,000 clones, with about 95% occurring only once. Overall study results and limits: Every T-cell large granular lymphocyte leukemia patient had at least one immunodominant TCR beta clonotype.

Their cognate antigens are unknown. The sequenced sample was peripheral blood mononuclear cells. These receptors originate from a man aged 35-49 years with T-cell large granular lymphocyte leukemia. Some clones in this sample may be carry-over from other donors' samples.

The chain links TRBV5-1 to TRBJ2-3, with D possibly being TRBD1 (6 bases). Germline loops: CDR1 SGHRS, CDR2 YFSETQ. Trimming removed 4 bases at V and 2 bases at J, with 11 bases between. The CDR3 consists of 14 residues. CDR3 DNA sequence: TGCGCCAGCAGCCCAGGACAGATCACAGATACGCAGTATTTT. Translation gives CASSPGQITDTQYF.

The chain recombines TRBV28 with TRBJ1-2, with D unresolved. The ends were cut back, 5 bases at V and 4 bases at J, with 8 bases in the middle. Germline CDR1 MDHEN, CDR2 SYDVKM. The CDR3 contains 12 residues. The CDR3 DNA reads TGTGCCAGCAGTCTCGAGGCCTATGGCTACACCTTC. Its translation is CASSLEAYGYTF.

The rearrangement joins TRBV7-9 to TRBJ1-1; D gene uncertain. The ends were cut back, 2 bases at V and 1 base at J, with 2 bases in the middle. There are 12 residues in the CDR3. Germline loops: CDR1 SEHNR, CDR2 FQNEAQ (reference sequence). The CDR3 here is CASSLQNTEAFF. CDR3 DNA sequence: TGTGCCAGCAGCTTACAGAACACTGAAGCTTTCTTT.

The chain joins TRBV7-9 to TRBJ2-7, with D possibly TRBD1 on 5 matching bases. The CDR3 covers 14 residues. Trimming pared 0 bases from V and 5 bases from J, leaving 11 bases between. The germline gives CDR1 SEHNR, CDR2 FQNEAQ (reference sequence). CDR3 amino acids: CASSLAGPGDEQYF. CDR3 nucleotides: TGTGCCAGCAGCTTAGCGGGGCCCGGCGACGAGCAGTACTTC.

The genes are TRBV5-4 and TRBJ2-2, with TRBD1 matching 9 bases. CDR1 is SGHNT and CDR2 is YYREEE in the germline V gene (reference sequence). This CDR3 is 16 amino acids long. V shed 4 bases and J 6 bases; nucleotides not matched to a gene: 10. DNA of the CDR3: TGTGCCAGCAGCCCAGATCCGGGACAGGGATCCGGGGAGCTGTTTTTT. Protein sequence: CASSPDPGQGSGELFF.

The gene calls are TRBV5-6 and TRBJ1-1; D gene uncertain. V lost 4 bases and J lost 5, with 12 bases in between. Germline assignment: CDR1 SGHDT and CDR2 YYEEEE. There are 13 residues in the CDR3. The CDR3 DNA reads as TGTGCCAGCAGCCCAGGCGGGATAACTGAAGCTTTCTTT. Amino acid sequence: CASSPGGITEAFF.

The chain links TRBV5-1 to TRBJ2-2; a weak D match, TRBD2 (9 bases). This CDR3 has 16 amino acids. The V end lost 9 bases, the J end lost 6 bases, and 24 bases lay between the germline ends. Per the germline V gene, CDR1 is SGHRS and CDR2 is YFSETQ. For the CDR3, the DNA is TGCGCCACTAGCGGGGACGGACAGGGTACTTCCGGGGAGCTGTTTTTT. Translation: CATSGDGQGTSGELFF.

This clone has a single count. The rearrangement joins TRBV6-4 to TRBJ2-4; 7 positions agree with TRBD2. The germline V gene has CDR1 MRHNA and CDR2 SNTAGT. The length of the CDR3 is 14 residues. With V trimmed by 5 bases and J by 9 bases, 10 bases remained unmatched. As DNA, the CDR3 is TGTGCCAGCAGTTCCACTAGCGCCAGAGGCATTCAGTACTTC. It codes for CASSSTSARGIQYF.

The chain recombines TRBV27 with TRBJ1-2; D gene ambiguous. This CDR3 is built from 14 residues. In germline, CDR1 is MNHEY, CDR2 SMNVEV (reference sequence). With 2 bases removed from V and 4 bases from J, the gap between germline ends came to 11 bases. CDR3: CASSLKFNSYGYTF. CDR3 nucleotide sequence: TGTGCCAGCAGTTTAAAGTTTAACAGCTATGGCTACACCTTC.

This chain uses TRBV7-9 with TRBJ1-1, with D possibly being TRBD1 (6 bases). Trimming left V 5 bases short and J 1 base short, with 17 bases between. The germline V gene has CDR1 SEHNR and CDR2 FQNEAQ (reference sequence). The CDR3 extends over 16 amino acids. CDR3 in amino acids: CASSPRGTYRNTEAFF. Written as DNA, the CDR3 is TGTGCCAGCAGCCCGAGGGGGACGTATCGGAACACTGAAGCTTTCTTT.

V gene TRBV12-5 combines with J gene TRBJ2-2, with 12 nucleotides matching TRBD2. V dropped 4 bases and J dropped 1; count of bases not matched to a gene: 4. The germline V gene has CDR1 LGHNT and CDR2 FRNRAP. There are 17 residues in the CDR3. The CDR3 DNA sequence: TGTGCTAGTGGTTCCGCACTAGCGGGGGGGAACACCGGGGAGCTGTTTTTT. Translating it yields CASGSALAGGNTGELFF.

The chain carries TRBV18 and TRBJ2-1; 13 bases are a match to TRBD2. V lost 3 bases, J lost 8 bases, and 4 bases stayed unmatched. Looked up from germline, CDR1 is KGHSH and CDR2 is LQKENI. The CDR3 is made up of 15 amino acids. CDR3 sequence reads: CASSPGTSGDHEQFF. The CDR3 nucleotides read TGTGCCAGCTCACCTGGGACTAGCGGGGATCATGAGCAGTTCTTC.

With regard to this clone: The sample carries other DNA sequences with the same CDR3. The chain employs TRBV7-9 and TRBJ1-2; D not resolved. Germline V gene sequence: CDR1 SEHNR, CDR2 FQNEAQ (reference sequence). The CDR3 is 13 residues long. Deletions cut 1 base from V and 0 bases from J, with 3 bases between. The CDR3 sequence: CASSLGANYGYTF. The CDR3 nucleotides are TGTGCCAGCAGCTTAGGGGCTAACTATGGCTACACCTTC.